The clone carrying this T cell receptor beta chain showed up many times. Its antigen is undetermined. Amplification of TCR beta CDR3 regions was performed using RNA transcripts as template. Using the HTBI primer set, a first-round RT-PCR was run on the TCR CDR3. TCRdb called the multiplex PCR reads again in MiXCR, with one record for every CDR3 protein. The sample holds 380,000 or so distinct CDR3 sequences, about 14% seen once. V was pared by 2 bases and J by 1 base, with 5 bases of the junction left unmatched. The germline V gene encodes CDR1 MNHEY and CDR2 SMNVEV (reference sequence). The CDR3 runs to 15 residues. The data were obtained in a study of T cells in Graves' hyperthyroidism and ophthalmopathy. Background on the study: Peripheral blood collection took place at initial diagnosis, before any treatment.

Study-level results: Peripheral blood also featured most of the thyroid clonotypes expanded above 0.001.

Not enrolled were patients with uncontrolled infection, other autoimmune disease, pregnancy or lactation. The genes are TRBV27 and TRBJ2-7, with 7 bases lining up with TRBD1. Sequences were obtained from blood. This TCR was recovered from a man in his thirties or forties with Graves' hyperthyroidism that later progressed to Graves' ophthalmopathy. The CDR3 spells CASSLRGGLSYEQYF. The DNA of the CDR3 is TGTGCCAGCAGTTTAAGAGGGGGCCTTTCCTACGAGCAGTACTTC.